A selection of T cell receptor beta chains follows, all from one sample in a study of human T cells and chemical hapten exposure. TCRdb re-analysed the RACE reads in MiXCR, keeping a single row per CDR3 protein. The data show more than 100,000 distinct CDR3 sequences, with about an eighth seen just once and 0.8% to 1% held by the top ten. Sequencing used whole blood, obtained in connection with sensitization to the hapten diphenylcyclopropenone (DPC). The receptors derive from a man between 18 and 29 years old with alopecia areata. Some clones in this sample may be carry-over from other donors' samples. Both conserved end residues are part of each CDR3. Each record gives: CDR3 DNA, CDR3 protein, J gene, V gene, CDR3 length, D gene, clone size. D genes are given only for firm matches. A row's size may be missing; if present it is once, few, many or a size class.

DNA: TGCAGTGCTAGACGGCAGGGAGGGGGTGTGAACACTGAAGCTTTCTTT
CDR3: CSARRQGGGVNTEAFF
J: TRBJ1-1
V: TRBV20-1
length: 16
D: NA
size: few

DNA: TGTGCCAGCAGCGTATCAGGGTTTTTGGATACGCAGTATTTT
CDR3: CASSVSGFLDTQYF
J: TRBJ2-3
V: TRBV9
length: 14
D: NA
size: NA

DNA: TGTGCCAGCAGCCTTAGCAGCGAGGACATTCAGTACTTC
CDR3: CASSLSSEDIQYF
J: TRBJ2-4
V: TRBV7-9
length: 13
D: NA
size: NA

DNA: TGTGCCAGTCAGGCTACAGGAAATGAAAAACTGTTTTTT
CDR3: CASQATGNEKLFF
J: TRBJ1-4
V: TRBV19
length: 13
D: NA
size: many

DNA: TGTGCCACCGCGCGGGCGGTTGCAGATACGCAGTATTTT
CDR3: CATARAVADTQYF
J: TRBJ2-3
V: TRBV7-2
length: 13
D: NA
size: NA

DNA: TGTGCCAGCAGTTTCGAGGGACTCCTAGCCAAAAACATTCAGTACTTC
CDR3: CASSFEGLLAKNIQYF
J: TRBJ2-4
V: TRBV27
length: 16
D: NA
size: NA

DNA: TGTGCCAGCAGTTCGATCCGGGACGGTGCGGAAAAACTGTTTTTT
CDR3: CASSSIRDGAEKLFF
J: TRBJ1-4
V: TRBV27
length: 15
D: NA
size: few

DNA: TGCGCCAGCAGCGAATACAGGGGGCGAAGGGAAAAACTGTTTTTT
CDR3: CASSEYRGRREKLFF
J: TRBJ1-4
V: TRBV4-1
length: 15
D: TRBD1
size: NA

DNA: TGCGCCAGCAGCCAAGATTTTAGAGGGGACTACGAGCAGTACTTC
CDR3: CASSQDFRGDYEQYF
J: TRBJ2-7
V: TRBV4-3
length: 15
D: NA
size: NA

DNA: TGTGCCACCAGTGCAAGTGGGGAAAACTATGGCTACACCTTC
CDR3: CATSASGENYGYTF
J: TRBJ1-2
V: TRBV24-1
length: 14
D: NA
size: few

DNA: TGTGCCAGCAGTGGCCCCTTCGGCAGGGAAGCTTTCTTT
CDR3: CASSGPFGREAFF
J: TRBJ1-1
V: TRBV6-1
length: 13
D: NA
size: NA

DNA: TGTGCCAGCAGTGAAGGGGACGGAGACACTGAAGCTTTCTTT
CDR3: CASSEGDGDTEAFF
J: TRBJ1-1
V: TRBV6-1
length: 14
D: NA
size: few

DNA: TGTGCCACCGCGGACACTGAAGCTTTCTTT
CDR3: CATADTEAFF
J: TRBJ1-1
V: TRBV12-3/TRBV12-4
length: 10
D: NA
size: few

DNA: TGTGCCAGCAGCCAAGAAGAGCGCGGTAGGGATACGCAGTATTTT
CDR3: CASSQEERGRDTQYF
J: TRBJ2-3
V: TRBV4-2
length: 15
D: NA
size: NA

DNA: TGTGCCAGCAGCTTAAGGTCGTACACGGCAGATACGCAGTATTTT
CDR3: CASSLRSYTADTQYF
J: TRBJ2-3
V: TRBV5-6
length: 15
D: NA
size: few

DNA: TGTGCCAGCAGCTTAACAGGATGGGATGGCTACACCTTC
CDR3: CASSLTGWDGYTF
J: TRBJ1-2
V: TRBV7-2
length: 13
D: NA
size: NA

DNA: TGTGCCAGCAGCTCGCGTTGGGGCAATGAGCAGTTCTTC
CDR3: CASSSRWGNEQFF
J: TRBJ2-1
V: TRBV7-2
length: 13
D: NA
size: many

DNA: TGTGCCAGCAGTGCCTACGCCACAGGGGTCGAGCAGTACTTC
CDR3: CASSAYATGVEQYF
J: TRBJ2-7
V: TRBV28
length: 14
D: TRBD1
size: NA

DNA: TGTGCCAGCAGCCTGGGACAGAAGGATTCACCCCTCCACTTT
CDR3: CASSLGQKDSPLHF
J: TRBJ1-6
V: TRBV12-3/TRBV12-4
length: 14
D: TRBD1
size: NA

DNA: TGTGCCAGCAGCTTAGGGCACTACAATGAGCAGTTCTTC
CDR3: CASSLGHYNEQFF
J: TRBJ2-1
V: TRBV11-2
length: 13
D: NA
size: few

DNA: TGTGCCAGCAGCCCTGGACAGATCACAGATACGCAGTATTTT
CDR3: CASSPGQITDTQYF
J: TRBJ2-3
V: TRBV6-2/TRBV6-3
length: 14
D: NA
size: few

DNA: TGTGCCACCAGTGATTTGGGCCGGACAGGGGATTCACCCCTCCACTTT
CDR3: CATSDLGRTGDSPLHF
J: TRBJ1-6
V: TRBV24-1
length: 16
D: TRBD1
size: many

DNA: TGCAGCGTAGGCCCCGGCTCCCATAGCAATCAGCCCCAGCATTTT
CDR3: CSVGPGSHSNQPQHF
J: TRBJ1-5
V: TRBV29-1
length: 15
D: NA
size: NA

DNA: TGTGCCAGCAGTTATTCCAGGGGAGGCAATCAGCCCCAGCATTTT
CDR3: CASSYSRGGNQPQHF
J: TRBJ1-5
V: TRBV6-2/TRBV6-3
length: 15
D: NA
size: few

DNA: TGTGCCAGCAGGATGAACACTGAAGCTTTCTTT
CDR3: CASRMNTEAFF
J: TRBJ1-1
V: TRBV27
length: 11
D: NA
size: NA

DNA: TGTGCCAGCAGTGGACAGGGGACAGATACGCAGTATTTT
CDR3: CASSGQGTDTQYF
J: TRBJ2-3
V: TRBV2
length: 13
D: TRBD1
size: NA

DNA: TGCAGCGTGTCAACAGGGGACTATGGCTACACCTTC
CDR3: CSVSTGDYGYTF
J: TRBJ1-2
V: TRBV29-1
length: 12
D: TRBD1
size: NA

DNA: TGCGCCAGCAGCCAAGAACGACAGATCTATGGCTACACCTTC
CDR3: CASSQERQIYGYTF
J: TRBJ1-2
V: TRBV4-3
length: 14
D: NA
size: NA

DNA: TGTGCCAGCAAACCGAGTCCGGACGAGCAGTACTTC
CDR3: CASKPSPDEQYF
J: TRBJ2-7
V: TRBV2
length: 12
D: NA
size: few

DNA: TGTGCCAGCAGTTCGACAGGGATGGGGACTGAAGCTTTCTTT
CDR3: CASSSTGMGTEAFF
J: TRBJ1-1
V: TRBV5-5
length: 14
D: TRBD1
size: few

DNA: TGTGCCAGCAGTTTGCAGGGCTCCAACTATGGCTACACCTTC
CDR3: CASSLQGSNYGYTF
J: TRBJ1-2
V: TRBV28
length: 14
D: NA
size: few

DNA: TGCGCCAGCAGCCAAGAAGTTCAGGGCGTCTATGGCTACACCTTC
CDR3: CASSQEVQGVYGYTF
J: TRBJ1-2
V: TRBV4-3
length: 15
D: NA
size: few

DNA: TGCAGCGTTGAAGGCCCAGACACCAATGAGCAGTTCTTC
CDR3: CSVEGPDTNEQFF
J: TRBJ2-1
V: TRBV29-1
length: 13
D: NA
size: many

DNA: TGTGCCAGCAAAGGACAGACGACCAACACCGGGGAGCTGTTTTTT
CDR3: CASKGQTTNTGELFF
J: TRBJ2-2
V: TRBV11-1
length: 15
D: NA
size: NA

DNA: TGTGCCAGCAGTCCACGAGGGGGGGATCAGCCCCAGCATTTT
CDR3: CASSPRGGDQPQHF
J: TRBJ1-5
V: TRBV27
length: 14
D: NA
size: NA

DNA: TGCGCCAGCAGCATATGGCAGGGGGCCTCGAACACTGAAGCTTTCTTT
CDR3: CASSIWQGASNTEAFF
J: TRBJ1-1
V: TRBV5-1
length: 16
D: TRBD1
size: NA

DNA: TGTGCCAGCAGTGAAGCTGGTCTAACTAGCACAGATACGCAGTATTTT
CDR3: CASSEAGLTSTDTQYF
J: TRBJ2-3
V: TRBV25-1
length: 16
D: NA
size: NA

DNA: TGTGCCAGCAGCTGGACAGGGGGCGAAGAAAAACTGTTTTTT
CDR3: CASSWTGGEEKLFF
J: TRBJ1-4
V: TRBV3-1
length: 14
D: TRBD1
size: few

DNA: TGCGCCAGCAGCCAACAGAACTATGGCTACACCTTC
CDR3: CASSQQNYGYTF
J: TRBJ1-2
V: TRBV4-1
length: 12
D: NA
size: few

DNA: TGTGCCAGCAGTTACGCAGACAGTGGCCCTGAGCAGTTCTTC
CDR3: CASSYADSGPEQFF
J: TRBJ2-1
V: TRBV6-5
length: 14
D: NA
size: NA

DNA: TGCGCCAGCAGCCTCCCGGGGTACTCCTACGAGCAGTACTTC
CDR3: CASSLPGYSYEQYF
J: TRBJ2-7
V: TRBV5-1
length: 14
D: NA
size: NA

DNA: TGTGCTAGTGGTTTGGTTAATGAGCAGTTCTTC
CDR3: CASGLVNEQFF
J: TRBJ2-1
V: TRBV12-5
length: 11
D: NA
size: many

DNA: TGCGCCAGCAGCCAAGAGGTACAAACTGAAGCTTTCTTT
CDR3: CASSQEVQTEAFF
J: TRBJ1-1
V: TRBV4-1
length: 13
D: NA
size: few

DNA: TGTGCCAGCAGTCGCCGATCTGAGATCCCCGATGAGCAGTTCTTC
CDR3: CASSRRSEIPDEQFF
J: TRBJ2-1
V: TRBV6-5
length: 15
D: NA
size: NA

DNA: TGTGCCAGCAGTCCCGAGAACACTGAAGCTTTCTTT
CDR3: CASSPENTEAFF
J: TRBJ1-1
V: TRBV25-1
length: 12
D: NA
size: NA

DNA: TGTGCTAGTGGTTTGGATCGAGACAGGGGTCAGGGTGGCACTGAAGCTTTCTTT
CDR3: CASGLDRDRGQGGTEAFF
J: TRBJ1-1
V: TRBV12-5
length: 18
D: TRBD1
size: few

DNA: TGTGCCAGCAGCCTACGCCATGAGCAGTTCTTC
CDR3: CASSLRHEQFF
J: TRBJ2-1
V: TRBV7-8
length: 11
D: NA
size: NA

DNA: TGCAGCGGGACACTCTGGGGCTCTAGCACAGATACGCAGTATTTT
CDR3: CSGTLWGSSTDTQYF
J: TRBJ2-3
V: TRBV29-1
length: 15
D: NA
size: NA

DNA: TGCGCCAGCAGCCCGACAGGGGAATATCAGCCCCAGCATTTT
CDR3: CASSPTGEYQPQHF
J: TRBJ1-5
V: TRBV5-1
length: 14
D: TRBD1
size: few

DNA: TGTGCCAGCAGCTCACTCAGCGAGGGACAGGACTCCTACGAGCAGTACTTC
CDR3: CASSSLSEGQDSYEQYF
J: TRBJ2-7
V: TRBV7-9
length: 17
D: TRBD1
size: few

DNA: TGTGCCAGCAGCCGACTACAAGAGACCCAGTACTTC
CDR3: CASSRLQETQYF
J: TRBJ2-5
V: TRBV7-9
length: 12
D: NA
size: NA

DNA: TGTGCCAGCACCTTAGATCGGGGCAGGGGCTCTGAAAAACTGTTTTTT
CDR3: CASTLDRGRGSEKLFF
J: TRBJ1-4
V: TRBV11-2
length: 16
D: NA
size: NA

DNA: TGTGCCACCAGCAGAGAAGACAGGTATGGCTACACCTTC
CDR3: CATSREDRYGYTF
J: TRBJ1-2
V: TRBV15
length: 13
D: NA
size: few

DNA: TGCGCCAGCAGCTTCACTGCAGGGGGTTCGGTTGGTGCGGAGCAGTACTTC
CDR3: CASSFTAGGSVGAEQYF
J: TRBJ2-7
V: TRBV5-1
length: 17
D: TRBD1
size: NA

DNA: TGCGCCAGCAGCCCCCCGATCAGGGGGAAAGACACTGAAGCTTTCTTT
CDR3: CASSPPIRGKDTEAFF
J: TRBJ1-1
V: TRBV4-1
length: 16
D: TRBD1
size: few

DNA: TGTGCCAGCAGCTACAGCGGGGGGGTGCAAGAGACCCAGTACTTC
CDR3: CASSYSGGVQETQYF
J: TRBJ2-5
V: TRBV6-6
length: 15
D: TRBD2
size: NA

DNA: TGTGCCAGCAGTGTCGGGACACGACTTACAATCTACGAGCAGTACTTC
CDR3: CASSVGTRLTIYEQYF
J: TRBJ2-7
V: TRBV28
length: 16
D: NA
size: few

DNA: TGCGCCAGCAGCCCCGGACGGTCACCCCTCCACTTT
CDR3: CASSPGRSPLHF
J: TRBJ1-6
V: TRBV5-1
length: 12
D: NA
size: NA

DNA: TGTGCCACCAGTGATTTTGACAGGGGGCTATTGGAGACCCAGTACTTC
CDR3: CATSDFDRGLLETQYF
J: TRBJ2-5
V: TRBV24-1
length: 16
D: TRBD1
size: few